Listed below are T cell receptor beta chains from one sample, sequenced in a study of blood T cell repertoires in COVID-19. TCRdb keeps only in-frame clones here, not all; method: immunoSEQ multiplex PCR. This sample yields 200,000 to 300,000 clones, of which 83% are seen a single time; around 5.5% belongs to the top ten. The sample comprised peripheral blood. The source of these receptors is a human donor in a cohort sampled during active COVID-19. CDR3s include the opening cysteine and the closing phenylalanine or tryptophan. D genes are given only for firm matches. Only some rows state a clone size, as once, few, many or a class for expanded clones.

TRBV11-3	TRBJ2-7	NA	NA	TGTGCCAGCAGTCAACAGGGTGACGAGCAGTACTTC	CASSQQGDEQYF
TRBV5-4	TRBJ2-5	NA	TRBD2	TGTGCCAGCAGCTTGTCGAGCGGGGGGGTTGGTATAAAGACCCAGTACTTC	CASSLSSGGVGIKTQYF
TRBV5-1	TRBJ1-6	few	NA	TGCGCCAGCAGCTTGGCAGCGGCCTCACCCCTCCACTTT	CASSLAAASPLHF
TRBV19	TRBJ2-3	NA	TRBD1	TGTGCCAGTAGTATCCGGACAGGTGACACAGATACGCAGTATTTT	CASSIRTGDTDTQYF
TRBV15	TRBJ2-7	NA	NA	TGTGCCACCGGCTCGACCTACGAGCAGTACTTC	CATGSTYEQYF
TRBV18	TRBJ1-3	once	NA	TGTGCCAGCTCACCACCCGGAGGGATGAGCTCTGGAAACACCATATATTTT	CASSPPGGMSSGNTIYF
TRBV10-2	TRBJ2-3	NA	TRBD2	TGCGCCAGCAGAGAGGGACTAGCGGGAGCAGATACGCAGTATTTT	CASREGLAGADTQYF
TRBV19	TRBJ2-1	NA	NA	TGTGCCAGTAGTGTGGGACAAGGGATCCCCTACAATGAGCAGTTCTTC	CASSVGQGIPYNEQFF
TRBV7-9	TRBJ2-5	NA	TRBD1	TGTGCCAGCAGCTGGGACAGGGGAGCCCGGAAACAAGAGACCCAGTACTTC	CASSWDRGARKQETQYF
TRBV5-4	TRBJ2-1	once	NA	TGTGCCAGCAGCTTGACCCTATCGCGTGATGAGCAGTTCTTC	CASSLTLSRDEQFF
TRBV5-5	TRBJ2-2	few	NA	TGTGCCAGCAGCACAGGGATTCTCACCGGGGAGCTGTTTTTT	CASSTGILTGELFF
TRBV3-1/TRBV3-2	TRBJ1-2	NA	TRBD1	TGTGCCAGCAGCCGAGAGGGGACAGGGGATGGCTACACCTTC	CASSREGTGDGYTF
TRBV4-1	TRBJ2-1	NA	NA	TGCGCCAGCAGCCAAGAGACCCCTGCGGGGTACTCCTACAATGAGCAGTTCTTC	CASSQETPAGYSYNEQFF
TRBV18	TRBJ2-3	NA	NA	TGTGCCAGCTCACCTCATCCCGGAGATACGCAGTATTTT	CASSPHPGDTQYF
TRBV9	TRBJ2-5	NA	TRBD1	TGTGCCAGCAGCGAGGGGACAGGGCTAAACCAAGAGACCCAGTACTTC	CASSEGTGLNQETQYF
TRBV5-5	TRBJ1-1	NA	NA	TGTGCCAGCAGCTTCTCCAGGGTTAACACTGAAGCTTTCTTT	CASSFSRVNTEAFF
TRBV5-6	TRBJ2-7	NA	TRBD2	TGTGCCAGCAGCCCACTAGCGGGTACCGGATACGAGCAGTACTTC	CASSPLAGTGYEQYF
TRBV20-1	TRBJ2-1	NA	NA	TGCAGTGCTAGTTTCAGGGTCGGTGAGCAGTTCTTC	CSASFRVGEQFF
TRBV5-1	TRBJ1-1	NA	NA	TGCGCCAGCAGCGATTCCTACCGAAACACTGAAGCTTTCTTT	CASSDSYRNTEAFF
TRBV11-3	TRBJ2-3	NA	NA	TGTGCCAGCAGCTTTGGTTCGCTTCGGACAGATACGCAGTATTTT	CASSFGSLRTDTQYF
TRBV9	TRBJ1-6	NA	TRBD1	TGTGCCAGCAGCTTCCGAGACAGGGGTAATTCACCCCTCCACTTT	CASSFRDRGNSPLHF
TRBV10-1	TRBJ2-7	NA	TRBD2	TGCGCCAGTTCCTGGACTAGATGGGAGCAGTACTTC	CASSWTRWEQYF
TRBV7-9	TRBJ1-1	NA	NA	TGTGCCACCTCGGGAGCTTTCTTT	CATSGAFF
TRBV7-9	TRBJ2-7	few	TRBD1	TGTGCCAGCAGCTTACCGGGGACAGGGGGCCGCTACGAGCAGTACTTC	CASSLPGTGGRYEQYF
TRBV27	TRBJ2-2	few	TRBD2	TGTGCCAGCAAGGGACTAGCGGGTCCCGGGGAGCTGTTTTTT	CASKGLAGPGELFF
TRBV7-7	TRBJ1-6	few	NA	TGTGCTAGCAGGAGTTCACCCCTCCACTTT	CASRSSPLHF
TRBV13	TRBJ2-7	NA	TRBD2	TGTGCCAGCAGCCTAACCCCCGGGACTAACACCTACGAGCAGTACTTC	CASSLTPGTNTYEQYF
TRBV10-3	TRBJ2-5	NA	NA	TGTGCCATCAGGTCGGACAGCGGGGAGGAGACCCAGTACTTC	CAIRSDSGEETQYF
TRBV24-1	TRBJ1-2	once	TRBD1	TGTGCCACGGCCTGGGACAGAGGCTATGGCTACACCTTC	CATAWDRGYGYTF
TRBV3-1/TRBV3-2	TRBJ2-5	NA	NA	TGTGCCAGCAGCCCTGGGCACGGCACGGGGGAGACCCAGTACTTC	CASSPGHGTGETQYF
TRBV11-3	TRBJ2-2	NA	TRBD1	TGTGCCAGCAGCTTAAGACAGGGCCACGGGGAGCTGTTTTTT	CASSLRQGHGELFF
TRBV19	TRBJ2-1	once	NA	TGTGCCAGTAGTAAAGCGCCTTGGAATGAGCAGTTCTTC	CASSKAPWNEQFF
TRBV29-1	TRBJ1-3	once	NA	TGCAGCGTTGGAGAACAGGGAAACACCATATATTTT	CSVGEQGNTIYF
TRBV7-9	TRBJ1-1	NA	NA	TGTGCCAGCAGCTTAGTTGGAGTGAGCACTGAAGCTTTCTTT	CASSLVGVSTEAFF
TRBV5-1	TRBJ1-1	NA	NA	TGCGCCAGCAGCTTGGAAGGGGGCACTGAAGCTTTCTTT	CASSLEGGTEAFF
TRBV4-1	TRBJ2-7	NA	TRBD1	TGCGCCAGCAGCCACCCTGGAAGGAGACAGGGGTCCTACGAGCAGTACTTC	CASSHPGRRQGSYEQYF